The rows below give T cell receptor beta chains drawn from one sample of a study of cytomegalovirus exposure and HLA in healthy donors. Using immunoSEQ multiplex PCR, the repertoire was profiled, and TCRdb retains in-frame clones only, with some absent. This table holds about 200,000 clones. Input material: PBMCs. The receptors stem from a boy between 10 and 17 years old in good health and CMV-seronegative. Both conserved end residues are trimmed from each CDR3.

>TRBV7-6|TRBJ2-1
ASSHASGGGNNEQF
>TRBV6-1|TRBJ1-6
ASRPQGWNFSPLH
>TRBV4-1|TRBJ2-5
ASSQVLGVDRETQY
>TRBV28|TRBJ2-3
ASSPRTSGGWTDTQY
>TRBV28|TRBJ1-1
ASSSIGGDPPAF
>TRBV11-2|TRBJ1-2
ASSPLQGTNYGYT
>TRBV15|TRBJ1-5
ATSTAGVRNQPQH
>TRBV7-9|TRBJ2-1
ASSLSGSYNEQF
>TRBV28|TRBJ1-2
ASRQVNYGYT
>TRBV5-1|TRBJ1-4
ASSLGQSGEKLF
>TRBV5-6|TRBJ2-3
ASSRGFDYNTDTQY
>TRBV9|TRBJ2-2
ASSVRHAGGELF
>TRBV7-3|TRBJ2-1
ASSLARLAGGHNEQF
>TRBV2|TRBJ2-7
ASSRGYEQY
>TRBV29-1|TRBJ1-1
SVSVNTEAF
>TRBV2|TRBJ2-3
ASAPEGGDPDTQY
>TRBV7-2|TRBJ2-5
ASSLARSGLGETQY
>TRBV5-6|TRBJ2-7
ASSLRQALYEQY
>TRBV5-1|-
ASSIDRGYEQY
>TRBV5-1|TRBJ2-5
ASSSLLAAETQY
>TRBV5-6|TRBJ1-4
ASSFQTGMTNEKLF
>TRBV7-9|TRBJ2-3
ASSLVQGLSDTQY
>TRBV7-2|TRBJ2-3
ASSLAAGGLGTDTQY
>TRBV27|TRBJ1-3
ASSLRGAGNTIY
>TRBV5-1|TRBJ2-7
ASSLTSGGTYEQY
>TRBV5-1|TRBJ1-1
ASSLAVVGYTEAF
>TRBV4-1|TRBJ2-1
ASSQAGTASSYNEQF
>TRBV19|TRBJ1-1
ASSIVGHLNTEAF
>TRBV4-2|TRBJ1-1
ASSQEGNSLAEAF
>TRBV2|TRBJ2-3
ASRKARDRVSTDTQY
>TRBV19|TRBJ2-1
ASSSDRAQYNEQF
>TRBV5-1|TRBJ2-1
ASSMDSSYNEQF
>TRBV5-1|TRBJ1-1
ASASQGVRTEAF
>TRBV19|TRBJ2-1
ASSIGTPNEQF
>TRBV4-1|TRBJ2-1
ASSLAGQYVDEQF
>TRBV6-1|TRBJ1-6
ASSGRLDDLH
>TRBV4-1|TRBJ1-1
ASSQGWGLDAAF
>TRBV2|TRBJ2-5
ASSSGGWETQY
>TRBV10-3|-
AIRDGGGGTVPYEQY
>TRBV2|TRBJ1-5
ASEEDRGRGQPQH
>TRBV7-8|TRBJ1-5
ASSPPAGEGQPQH
>TRBV4-1|TRBJ1-2
ASRDPGQGRDNYGYT
>TRBV19|TRBJ1-2
ASSQQGDYGYT
>TRBV11-3|TRBJ2-7
ASSLGTGPRDEQY
>TRBV28|TRBJ2-2
ASRGQGHDTGELF
>TRBV27|TRBJ1-1
ASSTQGNTEAF
>TRBV6-5|TRBJ1-5
ASRPGGSNQPQH
>TRBV30|TRBJ2-2
AWSRGATGELF
>TRBV2|TRBJ1-5
ASRRTDNSNQPQH
>TRBV5-5|TRBJ2-2
ASAAGELNTGELF
>TRBV19|TRBJ1-1
ASSIRAAGDTEAF
>TRBV6-5|TRBJ2-7
ASSYMSGALPKQY
>TRBV7-2|TRBJ1-4
ASSRGGDEKLF
>TRBV27|TRBJ2-1
ASTNGRGWNEQF
>TRBV5-6|TRBJ2-5
ASSLWGGQETQY
>TRBV2|TRBJ2-1
ASSEDLAAINEQF
>TRBV7-2|TRBJ1-2
ASSSWTGGGDGYT
>TRBV9|TRBJ2-7
ASSVGRGDYEQY
>TRBV7-2|TRBJ2-3
ASSYIPDTQY
>TRBV12-5|TRBJ1-5
ASGLVLPGRERQPQH